This T cell receptor (beta chain) was identified during a study of identical twins. Study-level findings and limits: Those out-of-frame alpha sequences shared by twins showed an excess of low generation probability.

CDR3 length: 15 amino acids. Germline CDR1 and CDR2: MNHEY and SVGEGT. Between the trimmed V and J ends, which lost 4 bases and 6 bases, there was a span of 15 bases. One entry per CDR3 protein results from TCRdb running MiXCR on the 5' RACE reads. This sample has approximately 190,000 distinct CDR3 sequences, with approximately 15% found just once. In the case of this clonotype: No antigen is known for it.

This sample also appeared in a second study, on T cells expressing NK-cell markers. From that study: Also leading the CD3+CD56-NKG2C+ fraction in a handful of donors were these clonotypes. Whether the expanded NKG2C+ T cell clones recognized HCMV remained unclear.

The chain is built from TRBV6-2 or TRBV6-3 and TRBJ2-2, with a weak D call TRBD2 (6 bases). Sequenced input: CD8+ T cells sorted from blood. The sequence was obtained from a woman between 18 and 29 years old in good health. The CDR3 coding sequence is TGTGCCAGCAGTTCCGGGACGGACTACTCCGGGGAGCTGTTTTTT. Residues: CASSSGTDYSGELFF.